This TCR beta chain came from a study of vaccination effects on CD4 cells after COVID-19. Turning to this clone: Antigen specificity is unknown.

The method was immunoSEQ multiplex PCR; TCRdb's version includes in-frame clones alone and lacks a portion of them. The sample holds under 85,000 clones, roughly four fifths seen once. This CDR3 region has 14 residues. Looked up from germline, CDR1 is LNHDA and CDR2 is SQIVND (reference sequence). V lost 1 base and J lost 6, with 13 bases in between. Study outcomes and limitations: Healthy vaccinees' vaccine-induced clones included only 1 of 255 cross-reacting with common cold coronaviruses. The study dataset contains few convalescent patients and includes no early post-infection timepoints. Marked clonal contraction of both clone types appeared late after vaccination.

Antigen-specific CD4+ T cells were expanded (with viral peptide pools) by the ViraFEST assay ahead of sequencing. Following a roughly eleven-day culture, CD4+ T cells were purified. Half-medium exchanges with IL-2 medium took place on days 3 and 7. The chain uses TRBV19 and TRBJ2-7, with D perhaps matching TRBD1 or TRBD2 (6 bases each). Sequences were derived from CD4+ T cells from PBMCs cultured with HCoV-229E spike peptides, sampled before COVID-19 vaccination. This clonotype was sampled from a human donor who received a COVID-19 vaccine. The DNA of the CDR3 is TGTGCCAGTAGTATAGGACCGGGGGCAGGCGAGCAGTACGTC. It specifies CASSIGPGAGEQYV.